The table lists the clone carrying this TCR beta chain with a few counts. Antigen: not known. TCR beta CDR3 sequences were amplified from RNA transcripts. RT-PCR in the first round (using the HTBI primer set) targeted the TCR CDR3. TCRdb re-called the multiplex PCR reads through MiXCR, storing one row per CDR3 protein. The sample has under 700,000 distinct CDR3 sequences, about 43% seen once. The data originate from a study of T cells in Graves' hyperthyroidism and ophthalmopathy. Germline CDR1 and CDR2: SNHLY and FYNNEI. The CDR3 is 16 residues long. V lost 5 bases and J lost 2; bases outside the gene matches: 5. General study results and limits: Appearing also in blood were most of the thyroid clonotypes expanded above 0.001.

The chain couples TRBV2 to TRBJ2-5; 13 bases are shared with TRBD2. This TCR was sampled from a woman aged 18-29 years with Graves' hyperthyroidism. The material sequenced was peripheral blood or thyroid tissue (not recorded which). In DNA, the CDR3 is TGTGCCAGCAGTCCGGGACTAGCGGGACAACAAGAGACCCAGTACTTC. Translated, it gives CASSPGLAGQQETQYF.